Following are 27 T cell receptor beta chains from one sample sequenced in a study of T cells in Graves' hyperthyroidism and ophthalmopathy. From RNA transcripts, TCR beta CDR3 regions were amplified. RT-PCR in the first round (using the HTBI primer set) targeted the TCR CDR3. One entry per CDR3 protein, called by TCRdb with MiXCR from the multiplex PCR reads. Among a few hundred thousand distinct CDR3 sequences, 25% were seen once, and the ten largest hold about 70%. Sequenced sample: blood. These receptors were obtained from a man aged 45-60 years with Graves' hyperthyroidism.

This clonotype occurred a few times. The CDR3 is CASSDPFSYNEQFF. CDR3 coding DNA: TGTGCCAGTTCTGACCCCTTCTCCTACAATGAGCAGTTCTTC. The chain carries TRBV19 and TRBJ2-1; D remains unclear. Trimming left V 8 bases short and J 0 bases short, with 11 bases between. This CDR3 is built from 14 residues. The germline V gene has CDR1 LNHDA and CDR2 SQIVND (reference sequence).

The V gene is TRBV6-2 or TRBV6-3, the J gene TRBJ2-3; 7 bases fit TRBD1. The CDR3 has 14 residues. CDR1 MNHEY and CDR2 SVGEGT come from the germline V gene. Trimming at V came to 5 bases and at J to 5 bases, leaving 7 bases not matched to a gene. DNA for the CDR3: TGTGCCAGCAGTCCGACAGGGCTGGGAGATACGCAGTATTTT. It translates to CASSPTGLGDTQYF.

The V and J genes are TRBV28 and TRBJ1-2; 7 bases agree with TRBD1. Germline V lookup: CDR1 MDHEN, CDR2 SYDVKM. The V gene end was trimmed by 6 bases and the J gene end by 8 bases; junction bases not matched to a gene: 6. The CDR3 length is 12 residues. The CDR3 spells CASRIDRAGYTF. The CDR3 coding sequence is TGTGCCAGCAGGATAGACAGGGCCGGCTACACCTTC.

V usage is TRBV7-6 and J usage is TRBJ2-1; TRBD2 agrees at 16 bases. V shed 3 bases, J shed 4 bases, and the junction held 3 bases outside the gene matches. Germline V lookup: CDR1 SGHVS, CDR2 FNYEAQ. There are 17 residues in the CDR3. CDR3 nucleotides: TGTGCCAGCAGCTTTGGGACTAGCGGGAGGGTTTACAATGAGCAGTTCTTC. Encoded protein: CASSFGTSGRVYNEQFF.

The chain joins TRBV7-3 to TRBJ2-2; tentatively, D is TRBD2 (7 bases). Trimming cost V 2 bases and J 1 base, with 14 bases left between them. The CDR3 totals 17 residues. Germline loops: CDR1 SGHTA, CDR2 FQGTGA. In nucleotides, the CDR3 is TGTGCCAGCAGCTTAGCTGGGGGGGCAGAGAACACCGGGGAGCTGTTTTTT. The encoded protein is CASSLAGGAENTGELFF.

This clonotype has only a few counts. The chain couples TRBV10-3 to TRBJ2-7; the match to TRBD1 covers 7 bases. Per the germline V gene, CDR1 is ENHRY and CDR2 is SYGVKD. This CDR3 has 15 residues. Unmatched junction bases numbered 6, after V lost 3 bases and J lost 1 base. The CDR3 DNA reads as TGTGCCATCAGTGAAGCGACAGGGACATCCTACGAGCAGTACTTC. Translated: CAISEATGTSYEQYF.

The V gene is TRBV24-1, the J gene TRBJ2-3; D may be TRBD2 (5 bases). Germline values: CDR1 KGHDR, CDR2 SFDVKD. This CDR3 contains 12 residues. Trimming pared 12 bases from V and 2 bases from J, leaving 11 bases between. The CDR3: CAASGYTDTQYF. CDR3 nucleotide sequence: TGTGCCGCAAGCGGTTACACAGATACGCAGTATTTT.

V usage is TRBV18 and J usage is TRBJ1-5; D uncertain. The CDR3 is 14 residues long. Trimming removed 3 bases at V and 2 bases at J, with 8 bases between. The germline gives CDR1 KGHSH, CDR2 LQKENI. This CDR3 reads CASSPYQGNQPQHF. The CDR3, as DNA: TGTGCCAGCTCACCTTATCAGGGCAATCAGCCCCAGCATTTT.

In this sample, this clonotype turned up a few times. The V gene is TRBV6-1, the J gene TRBJ2-3, with D unclear. Germline V gene lookup returns CDR1 MNHNS and CDR2 SASEGT. Trimming stripped 5 bases from V and 0 bases from J, with 12 bases between. This CDR3 is built from 15 residues. CDR3 sequence: CASSQTFSSTDTQYF. As DNA, the CDR3 is TGTGCCAGCAGTCAGACATTTTCTAGCACAGATACGCAGTATTTT.

This clonotype was seen ten or more times. The chain couples TRBV2 to TRBJ2-3, with 7 bases aligning to TRBD1. Per the germline V gene, CDR1 is SNHLY and CDR2 is FYNNEI. The CDR3 covers 15 residues. V lost 6 bases and J lost 2; bases outside the gene matches: 8. The CDR3 DNA follows: TGTGCCAGCAGCCCGACAGGGTTGCCCACAGATACGCAGTATTTT. It is translated as CASSPTGLPTDTQYF.

This clonotype has ten or more counts. V and J are TRBV6-2 or TRBV6-3 and TRBJ2-1; D not resolved. Germline V gene data show CDR1 as MNHEY and CDR2 as SVGEGT. V dropped 0 bases and J dropped 9 bases, with 9 bases sitting between them. This CDR3 region has 13 residues. The CDR3 sequence is CASSYSLAREQFF. The CDR3 region has the DNA TGTGCCAGCAGTTACTCGCTGGCGCGTGAGCAGTTCTTC.

On this clonotype itself: This may be a read error: a much more frequent sequence differs by one nucleotide. The rearrangement links TRBV5-5 to TRBJ2-5; D not resolved. The germline V gene has CDR1 SGHKS and CDR2 YYEKEE (reference sequence). This CDR3 comprises 14 residues. In DNA form, the CDR3 reads TGTGCCAGCAGCCCAACACCATCCCGAGAGACCCTGTACTTC. This sequence encodes CASSPTPSRETLYF. Supplemented by reference TRBV5-5 and TRBJ2-5, the full variable domain reads DAGVTQSPTHLIKTRGQQVTLRCSPISGHKSVSWYQQVLGQGPQFIFQYYEKEERGRGNFPDRFSARQFPNYSSELNVNALLLGDSALYLCASSPTPSRETLYFGPGTRLLVL.

This clonotype showed up many times. The chain combines TRBV28 with TRBJ2-1; 9 nucleotides agree with TRBD2. V was clipped by 10 bases and J by 4 bases; unmatched bases: 5. There are 13 residues in the CDR3. The germline V gene has CDR1 MDHEN and CDR2 SYDVKM. Written as DNA, the CDR3 is TGTGCCATCCCGGGACTAGCTTACAATGAGCAGTTCTTC. This codes for CAIPGLAYNEQFF.

The gene calls are TRBV10-2 and TRBJ1-2, with TRBD1 identical over 8 bases. The CDR3 length is 14 residues. Trimming cost V 3 bases and J 9 bases; bases outside gene matches: 9. CDR1 and CDR2 (germline): WSHSY, SAAADI. This CDR3 is CASSDTGTGLSYTF. The CDR3 DNA sequence: TGCGCCAGCAGTGACACCGGGACAGGCCTCAGCTACACCTTC.

The genes are TRBV27 and TRBJ1-6; 7 bases fit TRBD1. CDR1 and CDR2 (germline): MNHEY, SMNVEV (reference sequence). There are 15 residues in the CDR3. J gave up 9 bases and V 6 bases, and 11 bases lay outside the gene matches. The CDR3 spells CASSNSPTGSSPLHF. The CDR3 region has the DNA TGTGCCAGCAGCAACTCGCCGACAGGGAGTTCACCCCTCCACTTT.

Worth noting for this clonotype: The junction departs from germline at one end; a sequencing error may be responsible. The chain couples TRBV20-1 to TRBJ1-6, with D perhaps matching TRBD1 (6 bases). Per the germline V gene, CDR1 is DFQATT and CDR2 is SNEGSKA (reference sequence). The CDR3 covers 16 residues. CDR3 DNA sequence: TGCAGTGCGAGAGACCCCACAGGGCCGTATAATTCACCCCTCCACTTT. Its translation: CSARDPTGPYNSPLHF.

This rearrangement joins TRBV4-2 to TRBJ1-4; D is uncertain. Trimming removed 8 bases at V and 0 bases at J, with 13 bases between. CDR3 length equals 15 residues. In germline, CDR1 is LGHNA, CDR2 YNFKEQ. The CDR3 reads CASSWTGATNEKLFF. CDR3 nucleotides: TGTGCCAGCTCCTGGACCGGCGCAACTAATGAAAAACTGTTTTTT.

This clonotype appeared many times. The chain recombines TRBV6-1 with TRBJ2-1, with TRBD2 as a possible D gene (6 bases). The germline V and J ends were trimmed by 2 bases and 13 bases, with 21 bases remaining between them. Germline CDR1 is MNHNS and CDR2 is SASEGT. The length of the CDR3 is 15 residues. The CDR3 DNA follows: TGTGCCAGCAGTGAACCTATTAGTTCAGCGGACTATCAGTTCTTC. Translated, it gives CASSEPISSADYQFF.

The CDR3 DNA is TGTGCCAGCGTTCGTGCGACAGGGGATTACAATGAGCAGTTCTTC. It encodes CASVRATGDYNEQFF. The chain joins TRBV12-3 or TRBV12-4 to TRBJ2-1; 8 nucleotides agree with TRBD1. The CDR3 totals 15 residues. Germline trimming cut 8 bases from V and 4 bases from J; bases unmatched to any gene: 10.

V and J are TRBV6-2 or TRBV6-3 and TRBJ2-7; D is undetermined. V was shortened by 4 bases and J by 0 bases, with 10 bases between the two germline ends. The CDR3 consists of 14 residues. CDR1 MNHEY and CDR2 SVGEGT come from the germline V gene. The CDR3 is CASSCGPASYEQYF. In nucleotides, the CDR3 is TGTGCCAGCAGTTGCGGTCCAGCCTCCTACGAGCAGTACTTC.

Only a few counts were recorded for this clonotype. One end of the junction is discordant with germline, which a read error may explain. The chain uses TRBV28 and TRBJ2-7; 9 nucleotides align to TRBD1. The CDR3 covers 14 residues. Germline CDR1 MDHEN, CDR2 SYDVKM. The CDR3, as DNA: TGTACCAGCAGTCGTCCCGGGACAGGGATCGAGCAGTACTTC. Its protein product is CTSSRPGTGIEQYF.

The J gene is TRBJ2-7, the V gene TRBV6-1; 7 bases are a match to TRBD2. With 4 bases clipped from V and 3 bases from J, the junction kept 6 bases outside the gene matches. The CDR3 is 14 amino acids. Germline loops: CDR1 MNHNS, CDR2 SASEGT. DNA for the CDR3: TGTGCCAGCAGTGCAAGCGGGAAGGGCTACGAGCAGTACTTC. Its translation: CASSASGKGYEQYF.

The J gene is TRBJ2-5, the V gene TRBV20-1, with TRBD1 identical over 9 bases. The CDR3 loop spans 12 amino acids. Germline V gene lookup returns CDR1 DFQATT and CDR2 SNEGSKA (reference sequence). V dropped 4 bases and J dropped 4; count of bases not matched to a gene: 1. CDR3 loop: CSANRGRETQYF. The CDR3 DNA reads as TGCAGTGCTAACAGGGGGCGAGAGACCCAGTACTTC.

The chain is built from TRBV27 and TRBJ1-2; TRBD1 matches at 7 bases. V trimming: 6 bases; J trimming: 8 bases; junction bases outside the gene matches: 21. This CDR3 is 17 amino acids long. Germline V gene lookup returns CDR1 MNHEY and CDR2 SMNVEV (reference sequence). DNA of the CDR3: TGTGCCAGCAGCGACACCGAAAGGACAGGACACACCACGGGCTACACCTTC. It is translated as CASSDTERTGHTTGYTF.

Only a few counts were recorded for this clonotype. The chain couples TRBV20-1 to TRBJ2-5; 7 nucleotides align to TRBD1. CDR3 length: 17 amino acids. The V segment lost 6 bases and the J segment 2 bases; nucleotides outside the gene matches: 18. Germline CDR1 DFQATT, CDR2 SNEGSKA (reference sequence). The CDR3 is CSARTGLYKKGQETQYF. As DNA, the CDR3 is TGCAGTGCCCGGACAGGACTTTATAAAAAGGGGCAAGAGACCCAGTACTTC.

This clonotype turned up a few times. The chain links TRBV27 to TRBJ2-7, with 7 bases that match TRBD1. V lost 6 bases, J lost 1 base, and 9 bases stayed unmatched. The CDR3 covers 15 residues. CDR1 and CDR2 from the germline V gene are MNHEY and SMNVEV (reference sequence). In DNA, the CDR3 is TGTGCCAGCAGCTATTACGGACAGGCTTCCTACGAGCAGTACTTC. Translation: CASSYYGQASYEQYF.

The chain employs TRBV30 and TRBJ2-1; perhaps TRBD1 as D (5 bases). This CDR3 has 13 amino acids. Germline CDR1 reads GTSNPN; CDR2 reads SVGIG (reference sequence). V dropped 4 bases and J dropped 3 bases, with 10 bases sitting between them. The CDR3 spells CAWTFDSYNEQFF. CDR3 DNA: TGTGCCTGGACCTTTGACAGCTACAATGAGCAGTTCTTC.